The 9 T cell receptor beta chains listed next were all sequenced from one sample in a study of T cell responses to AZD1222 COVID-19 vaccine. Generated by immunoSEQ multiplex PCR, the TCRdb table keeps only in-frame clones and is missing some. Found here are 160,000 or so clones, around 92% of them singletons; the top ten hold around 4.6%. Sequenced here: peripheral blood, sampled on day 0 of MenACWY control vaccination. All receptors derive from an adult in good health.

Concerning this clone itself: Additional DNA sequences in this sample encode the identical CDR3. CDR3 nucleotides: TGTGCCACCAGCAGAGATCTCTCTGGGGCCAACGTCCTGACTTTC. This sequence encodes CATSRDLSGANVLTF. This chain links TRBV15 with TRBJ2-6; D is unresolved. Trimming pared 0 bases from V and 0 bases from J, leaving 3 bases between. Germline V lookup: CDR1 LNHNV, CDR2 YYDKDF (reference sequence). This CDR3 contains 15 residues.

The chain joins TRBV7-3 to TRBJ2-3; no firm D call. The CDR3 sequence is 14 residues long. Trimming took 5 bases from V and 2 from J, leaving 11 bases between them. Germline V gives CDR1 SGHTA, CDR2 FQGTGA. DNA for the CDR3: TGTGCCAGCAGCGCTCTGGTTAACACAGATACGCAGTATTTT. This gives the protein CASSALVNTDTQYF.

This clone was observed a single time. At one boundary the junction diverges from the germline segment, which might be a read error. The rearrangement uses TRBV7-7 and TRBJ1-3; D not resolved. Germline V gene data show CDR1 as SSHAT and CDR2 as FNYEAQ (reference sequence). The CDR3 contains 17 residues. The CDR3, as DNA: TGTGCTAGCAGCCTCTCGAAGGCTCCTTTCTCTGGAAACACCATATATTTT. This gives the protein CASSLSKAPFSGNTIYF. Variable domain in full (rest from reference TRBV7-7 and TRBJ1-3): GAGVSQSPRYKVTKRGQDVTLRCDPISSHATLYWYQQALGQGPEFLTYFNYEAQPDKSGLPSDRFSAERPEGSISTLTIQRTEQRDSAMYRCASSLSKAPFSGNTIYFGEGSWLTVV.

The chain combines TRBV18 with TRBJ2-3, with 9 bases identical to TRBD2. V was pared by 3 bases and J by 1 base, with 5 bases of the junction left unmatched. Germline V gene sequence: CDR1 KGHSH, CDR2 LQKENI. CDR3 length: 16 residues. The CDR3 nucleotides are TGTGCCAGCTCACCCACTAGACTAGCGGGCACAGATACGCAGTATTTT. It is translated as CASSPTRLAGTDTQYF.

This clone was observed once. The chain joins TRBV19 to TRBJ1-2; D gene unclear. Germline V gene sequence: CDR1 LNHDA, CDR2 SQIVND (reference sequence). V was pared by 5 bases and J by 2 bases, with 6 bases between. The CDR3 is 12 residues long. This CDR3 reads CASSLQNYGYTF. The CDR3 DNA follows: TGTGCCAGTAGTTTACAGAACTATGGCTACACCTTC.

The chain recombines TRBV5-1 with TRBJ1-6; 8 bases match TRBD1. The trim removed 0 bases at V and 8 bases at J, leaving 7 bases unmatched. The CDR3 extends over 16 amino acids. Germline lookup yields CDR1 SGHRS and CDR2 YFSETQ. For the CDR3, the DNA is TGCGCCAGCAGCTTGGGGGGCAGGGGGCCCGATTCACCCCTCCACTTT. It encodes CASSLGGRGPDSPLHF. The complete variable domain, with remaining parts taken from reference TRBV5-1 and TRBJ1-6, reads KAGVTQTPRYLIKTRGQQVTLSCSPISGHRSVSWYQQTPGQGLQFLFEYFSETQRNKGNFPGRFSGRQFSNSRSEMNVSTLELGDSALYLCASSLGGRGPDSPLHFGNGTRLTVT.

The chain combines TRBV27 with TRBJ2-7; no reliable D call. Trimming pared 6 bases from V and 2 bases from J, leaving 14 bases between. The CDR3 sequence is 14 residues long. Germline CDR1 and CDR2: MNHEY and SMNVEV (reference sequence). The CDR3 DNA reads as TGTGCCAGCAGAGCCCCCGAGGCGACCTACGAGCAGTACTTC. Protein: CASRAPEATYEQYF.

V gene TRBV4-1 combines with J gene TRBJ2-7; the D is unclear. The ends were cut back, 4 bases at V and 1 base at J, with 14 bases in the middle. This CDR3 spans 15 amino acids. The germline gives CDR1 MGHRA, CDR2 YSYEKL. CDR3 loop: CASSPETRGSYEQYF. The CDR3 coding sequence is TGCGCCAGCAGCCCCGAAACACGTGGGTCCTACGAGCAGTACTTC.

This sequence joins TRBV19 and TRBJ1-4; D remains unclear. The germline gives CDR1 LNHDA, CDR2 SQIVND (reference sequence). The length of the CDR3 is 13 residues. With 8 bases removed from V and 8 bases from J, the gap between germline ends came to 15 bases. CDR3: CASAAGNGEKLFF. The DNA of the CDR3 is TGTGCCAGTGCTGCGGGGAACGGCGAAAAACTGTTTTTT.